The 17 T cell receptor beta chains reported below all come from one sample, sequenced in a study of control samples from healthy donors and cancer patients. TCRdb keeps only in-frame clones here, not all; method: immunoSEQ multiplex PCR. The sample includes around 100,000 clones, approximately 84% of them seen just once. The material sequenced was blood. These receptor sequences come from a woman aged 45 to 65 in good health.

The chain employs TRBV7-9 and TRBJ2-1; 10 bases match TRBD2. Unmatched junction bases numbered 10, after V lost 2 bases and J lost 15 bases. This CDR3 is built from 14 residues. CDR1 is SEHNR, CDR2 FQNEAQ, per germline (reference sequence). The CDR3 nucleotides read TGTGCCAGCAGCTTACAAGCGGGAGGGCCAACGCCGTTCTTC. It encodes CASSLQAGGPTPFF.

This chain uses TRBV18 with TRBJ1-2; D uncertain. Germline lookup yields CDR1 KGHSH and CDR2 LQKENI. Trimming left V 2 bases short and J 7 bases short, with 14 bases between. The CDR3 length is 14 residues. The CDR3 DNA reads as TGTGCCAGCTCACCAGATTTCACGCAAAGTGGCTACACCTTC. It yields the protein CASSPDFTQSGYTF.

This clone was observed a single time. The chain carries TRBV7-9 and TRBJ1-2; weak D call: TRBD1 (5 bases). Germline-derived CDR1 and CDR2 are SEHNR and FQNEAQ (reference sequence). The CDR3 is 19 residues long. V gave up 1 base and J gave up 3 bases, with 24 bases separating them. As DNA, the CDR3 is TGTGCCAGCAGCTTAGGGGAAAACCGGGACCGGAGGGGTTACTATGGCTACACCTTC. The encoded protein is CASSLGENRDRRGYYGYTF.

The chain recombines TRBV2 with TRBJ1-3, with D uncertain. Germline CDR1 is SNHLY and CDR2 is FYNNEI. CDR3 size: 16 residues. With 6 bases removed from V and 2 bases from J, the gap between germline ends came to 17 bases. The CDR3 here is CASRENRARPGNTIYF. The DNA of the CDR3 is TGTGCCAGCAGAGAAAACCGGGCCCGCCCTGGAAACACCATATATTTT.

The rearrangement uses TRBV19 and TRBJ1-1, with no clear D. Germline-derived CDR1 and CDR2 are LNHDA and SQIVND (reference sequence). V was shortened by 4 bases and J by 0 bases, with 9 bases between the two germline ends. The CDR3 consists of 14 residues. The CDR3 DNA reads TGTGCCAGTAGTAATTTAGGGATGAACACTGAAGCTTTCTTT. It is translated as CASSNLGMNTEAFF. The full variable domain, rest sourced from reference TRBV19 and TRBJ1-1, is DGGITQSPKYLFRKEGQNVTLSCEQNLNHDAMYWYRQDPGQGLRLIYYSQIVNDFQKGDIAEGYSVSREKKESFPLTVTSAQKNPTAFYLCASSNLGMNTEAFFGQGTRLTVV.

The V gene is TRBV2, the J gene TRBJ2-1; 9 bases are shared with TRBD1. CDR1 and CDR2 from the germline V gene are SNHLY and FYNNEI. The CDR3 totals 11 residues. V trimming: 8 bases; J trimming: 13 bases; junction bases outside the gene matches: 6. CDR3 DNA sequence: TGTGCCAGCGGTAGACAGGGGGGTCAGTTCTTC. This sequence encodes CASGRQGGQFF.

CDR3 residues: CASSPLVTDTQYF. The DNA for the CDR3 is TGTGCCAGCTCACCTCTCGTAACAGATACGCAGTATTTT. V gene TRBV18 combines with J gene TRBJ2-3; no reliable D call. Germline CDR1 and CDR2: KGHSH and LQKENI. V lost 3 bases and J 3 bases, leaving 7 bases between the germline ends. This CDR3 is built from 13 residues.

This rearrangement joins TRBV5-8 to TRBJ2-3; maybe TRBD1 (7 bases). Germline values: CDR1 SGHTS, CDR2 YDEGEE. The V and J ends lost 3 bases and 3 bases respectively, with 14 bases between them. The CDR3 has 15 amino acids. CDR3 sequence: CASSYPTGRTDTQYF. The CDR3 DNA reads TGTGCCAGCAGCTATCCGACAGGGAGGACAGATACGCAGTATTTT.

The chain is built from TRBV29-1 and TRBJ2-1, with 9 bases matching TRBD2. Trimming at V came to 0 bases and at J to 3 bases, leaving 12 bases not matched to a gene. The CDR3 is 18 amino acids. The V gene's germline CDR1 is SQVTM and CDR2 ANQGSEA. The CDR3 nucleotides are TGCAGCGTTGAAGACGACCAAACGACTAGCGGAGTCTACAATGAGCAGTTCTTC. Translation: CSVEDDQTTSGVYNEQFF.

V and J are TRBV6-1 and TRBJ2-7; no clear D gene. The CDR3 runs to 14 residues. V was shortened by 1 base and J by 2 bases, with 9 bases between the two germline ends. CDR1 MNHNS and CDR2 SASEGT come from the germline V gene. DNA of the CDR3: TGTGCCAGCAGTGAAGGAACATATACCTACGAGCAGTACGTC. Amino acid sequence: CASSEGTYTYEQYV.

This clone has just a few counts. This chain links TRBV19 with TRBJ1-1; a possible D gene is TRBD1 (5 bases). CDR1 is LNHDA and CDR2 is SQIVND in the germline V gene (reference sequence). The CDR3 sequence is 14 residues long. The V gene lost 6 bases and the J gene lost 7 bases, with 18 bases spanning the gap. The CDR3 here is CASRSQSDMGEAFF. DNA for the CDR3: TGTGCCAGTAGGAGCCAATCGGACATGGGTGAAGCTTTCTTT.

The chain has TRBV2 and TRBJ2-5, with TRBD1 matching 9 bases. This CDR3 contains 15 residues. Losses at the gene ends were 5 bases for V and 6 bases for J; bases not matched to a gene: 10. The V gene's germline CDR1 is SNHLY and CDR2 FYNNEI. The CDR3: CASSLRKQGAKTQYF. CDR3 bases: TGTGCCAGCAGTCTCCGCAAACAGGGGGCGAAGACCCAGTACTTC.

V usage is TRBV9 and J usage is TRBJ2-3, with 11 bases fitting TRBD2. This CDR3 spans 17 amino acids. Germline CDR1 and CDR2: SGDLS and YYNGEE. The V segment lost 3 bases and the J segment 6 bases; nucleotides outside the gene matches: 12. CDR3 bases: TGTGCCAGCAGCGGGGCTTATAGCGGGAGGGCCCCGGATACGCAGTATTTT. It translates to CASSGAYSGRAPDTQYF.

The chain carries TRBV12-3 or TRBV12-4 and TRBJ1-1; perhaps TRBD1 as D (5 bases). Trimming took off 3 bases at V and 0 bases at J, with 5 bases between the two ends. The CDR3 spans 13 residues. The CDR3 DNA reads as TGTGCCAGCAGTTTGGGGGTGAACACTGAAGCTTTCTTT. Translation: CASSLGVNTEAFF.

The genes are TRBV3-1 (or the pseudogene TRBV3-2) and TRBJ1-4; perhaps TRBD1 as D (5 bases). The CDR3 totals 17 residues. Trimming took off 0 bases at V and 4 bases at J, with 15 bases between the two ends. Germline CDR1 and CDR2: LGHDT and YNNKEL (reference sequence). This CDR3 is CASSQDFGGGLNEKLFF. CDR3 DNA: TGTGCCAGCAGCCAAGATTTCGGTGGGGGTCTTAATGAAAAACTGTTTTTT.

The table lists this clone with a count of one. This sequence joins TRBV5-6 and TRBJ2-7; no clear D gene. V dropped 1 base and J dropped 5 bases, with 4 bases sitting between them. Germline V gene sequence: CDR1 SGHDT, CDR2 YYEEEE. CDR3 length equals 11 residues. CDR3 protein: CASSLMNEQYF. CDR3 DNA sequence: TGTGCCAGCAGCTTGATGAACGAGCAGTACTTC.

In its sample, this clone was seen once. V gene TRBV3-1 (or the pseudogene TRBV3-2) combines with J gene TRBJ2-1; weak D call: TRBD2 (5 bases). This CDR3 comprises 11 residues. V shed 0 bases and J shed 14 bases, with 8 bases lying between them. Germline V gives CDR1 LGHDT, CDR2 YNNKEL (reference sequence). The CDR3 nucleotides are TGTGCCAGCAGCCAAGAGGACTCGGAGTTCTTC. It is translated as CASSQEDSEFF.